This T cell receptor (beta chain) came from a study of shared clonotypes between healthy human individuals. Overall study findings and caveats: The represented genetic and exposure-history diversity was limited by the small number of donors.

The V and J ends lost 6 bases and 3 bases, in that order; junction bases with no gene match: 5. The CDR3 length is 14 residues. CDR1 and CDR2 from the germline V gene are MNHEY and SVGAGI. Remarks on this clone: Antigen specificity is unknown.

Each PCR replicate from the sorted subsets contained about 210 ng DNA, which is about 30,000 T cell genomes. Produced via immunoSEQ multiplex PCR; TCRdb's table is partial and in-frame only. The sample holds roughly 590,000 clones, around 95% seen once. Only CD45RO-negative cells positively selected for CCR7 counted as naive CD8 cells, so terminally differentiated effector memory CD45RA+ cells were excluded. Sequenced sample: naive CD8+ T cells sorted from blood. The sequence came from a woman in her 30s in good health. The chain recombines TRBV6-5 with TRBJ2-1; 7 nucleotides match TRBD1. CDR3 protein: CASSSRDSYNEQFF. CDR3 DNA sequence: TGTGCCAGCAGCTCACGGGACAGCTACAATGAGCAGTTCTTC.